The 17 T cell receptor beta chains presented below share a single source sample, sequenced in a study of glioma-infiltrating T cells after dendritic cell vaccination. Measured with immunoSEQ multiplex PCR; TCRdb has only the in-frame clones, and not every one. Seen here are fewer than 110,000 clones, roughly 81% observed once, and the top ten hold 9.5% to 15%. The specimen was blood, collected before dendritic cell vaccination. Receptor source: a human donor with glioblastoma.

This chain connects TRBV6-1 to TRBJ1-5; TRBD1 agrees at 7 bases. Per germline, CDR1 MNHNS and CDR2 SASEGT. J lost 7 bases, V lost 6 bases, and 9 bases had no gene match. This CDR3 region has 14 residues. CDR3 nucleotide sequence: TGTGCCAGCAGGCCTACAGGGGATCGGCAGCCCCAGCATTTT. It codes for CASRPTGDRQPQHF.

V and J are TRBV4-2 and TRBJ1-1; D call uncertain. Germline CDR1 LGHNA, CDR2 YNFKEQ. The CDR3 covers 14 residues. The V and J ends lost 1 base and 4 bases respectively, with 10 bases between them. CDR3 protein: CASSQVVSGTEAFF. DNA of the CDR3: TGTGCCAGCAGCCAAGTGGTGTCGGGCACTGAAGCTTTCTTT.

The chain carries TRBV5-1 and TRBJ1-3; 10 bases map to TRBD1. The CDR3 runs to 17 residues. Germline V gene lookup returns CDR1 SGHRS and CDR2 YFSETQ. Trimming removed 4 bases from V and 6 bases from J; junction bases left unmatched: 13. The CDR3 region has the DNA TGCGCCAGCAGCATCCAAACCGGGACAGGGGTTGAAAACACCATATATTTT. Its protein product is CASSIQTGTGVENTIYF.

This chain's CDR3 is CASSPGSGNQPQHF. For the CDR3, the DNA is TGTGCCAGCTCACCAGGCAGTGGCAATCAGCCCCAGCATTTT. The chain carries TRBV18 and TRBJ1-5, with unresolved D. Per germline, CDR1 KGHSH and CDR2 LQKENI. The CDR3 has 14 residues. Between the trimmed V and J ends, which lost 2 bases and 2 bases, there was a span of 7 bases.

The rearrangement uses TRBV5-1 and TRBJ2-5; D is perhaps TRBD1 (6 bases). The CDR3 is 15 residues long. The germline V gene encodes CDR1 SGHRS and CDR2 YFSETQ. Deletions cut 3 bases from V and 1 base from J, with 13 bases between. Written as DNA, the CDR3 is TGCGCCAGCAGCTCACTGGACAGCACCCAAGAGACCCAGTACTTC. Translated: CASSSLDSTQETQYF. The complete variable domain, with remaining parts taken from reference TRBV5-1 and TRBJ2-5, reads KAGVTQTPRYLIKTRGQQVTLSCSPISGHRSVSWYQQTPGQGLQFLFEYFSETQRNKGNFPGRFSGRQFSNSRSEMNVSTLELGDSALYLCASSSLDSTQETQYFGPGTRLLVL.

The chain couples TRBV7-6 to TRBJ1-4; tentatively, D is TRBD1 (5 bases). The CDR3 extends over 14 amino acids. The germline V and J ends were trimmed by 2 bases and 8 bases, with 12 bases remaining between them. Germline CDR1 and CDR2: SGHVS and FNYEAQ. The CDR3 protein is CASSLTGSDEKLFF. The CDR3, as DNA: TGTGCCAGCAGCTTAACAGGATCAGACGAAAAACTGTTTTTT.

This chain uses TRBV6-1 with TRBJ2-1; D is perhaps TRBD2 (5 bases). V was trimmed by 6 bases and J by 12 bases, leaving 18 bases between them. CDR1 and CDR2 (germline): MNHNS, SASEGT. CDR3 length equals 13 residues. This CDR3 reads CASRALAGLGQFF. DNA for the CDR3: TGTGCCAGCAGGGCCCTTGCGGGTTTAGGGCAGTTCTTC.

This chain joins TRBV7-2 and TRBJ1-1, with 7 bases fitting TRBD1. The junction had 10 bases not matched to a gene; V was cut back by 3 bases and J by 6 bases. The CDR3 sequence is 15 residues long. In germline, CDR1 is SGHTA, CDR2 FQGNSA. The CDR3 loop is CASSFRDSSVPEAFF. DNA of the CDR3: TGTGCCAGCAGCTTCCGGGACAGTTCGGTCCCTGAAGCTTTCTTT.

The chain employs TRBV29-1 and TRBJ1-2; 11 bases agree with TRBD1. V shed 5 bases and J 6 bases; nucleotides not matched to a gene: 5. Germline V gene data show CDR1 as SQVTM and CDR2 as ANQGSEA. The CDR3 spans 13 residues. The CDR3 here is CSVTDRGPNGYTF. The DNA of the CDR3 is TGCAGCGTTACGGACAGGGGGCCAAATGGCTACACCTTC.

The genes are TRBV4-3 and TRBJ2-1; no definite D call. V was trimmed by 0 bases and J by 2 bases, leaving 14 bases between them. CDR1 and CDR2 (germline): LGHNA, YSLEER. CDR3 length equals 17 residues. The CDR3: CASSQDLFAETYNEQFF. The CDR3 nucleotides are TGCGCCAGCAGCCAAGACCTTTTCGCGGAGACCTACAATGAGCAGTTCTTC.

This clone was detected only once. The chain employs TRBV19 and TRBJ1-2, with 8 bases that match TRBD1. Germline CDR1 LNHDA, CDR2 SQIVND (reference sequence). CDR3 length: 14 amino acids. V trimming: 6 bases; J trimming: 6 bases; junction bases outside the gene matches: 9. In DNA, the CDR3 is TGTGCCAGTAGGGACGACAGGGGAGGAAATGGCTACACCTTC. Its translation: CASRDDRGGNGYTF.

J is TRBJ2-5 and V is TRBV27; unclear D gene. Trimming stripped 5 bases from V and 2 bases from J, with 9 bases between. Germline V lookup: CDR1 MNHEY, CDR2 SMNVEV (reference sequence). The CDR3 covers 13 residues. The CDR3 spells CASSRAKQETQYF. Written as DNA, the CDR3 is TGTGCCAGCAGTCGAGCTAAACAAGAGACCCAGTACTTC.

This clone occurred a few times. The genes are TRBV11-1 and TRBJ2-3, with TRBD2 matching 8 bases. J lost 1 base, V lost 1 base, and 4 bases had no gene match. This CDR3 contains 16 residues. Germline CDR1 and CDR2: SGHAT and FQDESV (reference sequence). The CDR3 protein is CASSLVAGTGTDTQYF. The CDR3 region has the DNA TGTGCCAGCAGCTTAGTAGCGGGGACCGGCACAGATACGCAGTATTTT.

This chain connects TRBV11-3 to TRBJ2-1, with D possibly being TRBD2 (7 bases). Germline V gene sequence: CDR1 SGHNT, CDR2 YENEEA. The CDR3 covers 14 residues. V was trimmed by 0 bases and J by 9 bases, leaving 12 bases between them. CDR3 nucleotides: TGTGCCAGCAGCTTAGACGGGGGGCGGGGTGAGCAGTTCTTC. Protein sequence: CASSLDGGRGEQFF.

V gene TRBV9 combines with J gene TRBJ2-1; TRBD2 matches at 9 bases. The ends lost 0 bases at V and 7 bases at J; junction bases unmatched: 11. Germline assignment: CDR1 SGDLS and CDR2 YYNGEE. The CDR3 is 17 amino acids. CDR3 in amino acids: CASSVEGGGAIKNEQFF. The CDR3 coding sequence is TGTGCCAGCAGCGTAGAAGGCGGGGGGGCCATAAAGAATGAGCAGTTCTTC.

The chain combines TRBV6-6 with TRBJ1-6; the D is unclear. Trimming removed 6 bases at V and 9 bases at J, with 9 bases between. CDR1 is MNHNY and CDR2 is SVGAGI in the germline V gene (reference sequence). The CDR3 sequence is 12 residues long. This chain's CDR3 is CASSSGVSPLHF. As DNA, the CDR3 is TGTGCCAGCAGCTCCGGGGTTTCACCCCTCCACTTT.

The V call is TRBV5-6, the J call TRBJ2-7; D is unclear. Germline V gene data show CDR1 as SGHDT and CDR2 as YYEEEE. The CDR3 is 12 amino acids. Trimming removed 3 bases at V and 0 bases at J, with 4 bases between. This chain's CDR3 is CASSYSSYEQYF. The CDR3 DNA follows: TGTGCCAGCAGCTACAGCTCCTACGAGCAGTACTTC.